This T cell receptor (beta chain) was profiled in a study of radiation and T cells in renal cell carcinoma. Study summary: Nephrectomy followed 15 Gy stereotactic body radiation by 4 weeks. Study outcomes and limitations: In blood, top tumor clones expanded by 2 weeks, shrinking by 4.

Points on this clone: The antigen remains unidentified.

Time point here: baseline pretreatment blood. Treatment of the sample: 15 Gy SBRT to primary tumor, nephrectomy 4 weeks later. Radiation-treated patients gave blood at baseline, week 2 and week 4. The patient's renal cell carcinoma had clear cell pathology. Profiling relied on immunoSEQ multiplex PCR, and the TCRdb table lists in-frame clones only, not all of them. In the table there are about 130,000 clones, roughly 88% of which are singletons. This CDR3 has 14 residues. Looked up from germline, CDR1 is MNHEY and CDR2 is SVGAGI. With 6 bases removed from V and 5 bases from J, the gap between germline ends came to 16 bases.

This specimen consisted of blood, obtained from a patient whose treatment included radiotherapy and nephrectomy. This TCR was recovered from a woman between 50 and 59 years old with renal cell carcinoma. The chain couples TRBV6-5 to TRBJ1-2, with D possibly matching TRBD1 (6 bases). CDR3 nucleotide sequence: TGTGCCAGCAGCCCCCAGGGGTTTTCATATGGCTACACCTTC. Translation: CASSPQGFSYGYTF.